The 29 T cell receptor beta chains presented below share a single source sample, sequenced in a study of T-cell reconstitution after alpha-beta-depleted transplantation in children (TCRdb year 2016). The treatment or condition label here, explained by the study, means: allogeneic hematopoietic cell transplantation with graft depleted of TCRalphabeta T cells and CD19 B cells. Libraries came from PCR. Sequencing relied on an Illumina HiSeq 2500. TCR libraries were prepared with molecular barcoding, using unique molecular identifiers to normalize TCRbeta repertoire quantification. The public reads were reprocessed in TCRdb via fastp at Q25 and MiXCR, keeping in-frame beta chains. Entries that share a CDR3 protein sequence are merged under the most common genes and DNA. Here the sample has some 600,000 distinct CDR3 sequences; 13% occur a single time. 2.2% of the sample is in the top ten clones. The source was PBMCs, mostly from graft donor cells, collected 360 days after TCRalphabeta/CD19-depleted stem cell transplant. The receptors stem from a male patient between 5 and 17 years old who had a stem cell transplant for acute myeloid leukemia, so the T cells may come from the graft donor.

V usage is TRBV20-1 and J usage is TRBJ2-7, with 7 bases that match TRBD2. CDR1 is DFQATT, CDR2 SNEGSKA, per germline (reference sequence). CDR3 size: 14 residues. With 3 bases clipped from V and 4 bases from J, the junction kept 9 bases outside the gene matches. The CDR3 nucleotides read TGCAGTGCTAGTTACGGGAGGCAAGGTTACGAGCAGTACTTC. Translation gives CSASYGRQGYEQYF.

This clonotype appeared a few times. The rearrangement uses TRBV5-1 and TRBJ2-7; 10 nucleotides align to TRBD2. With 0 bases clipped from V and 6 bases from J, the junction kept 9 bases outside the gene matches. This CDR3 contains 16 residues. Germline V CDR1 and CDR2: SGHRS, YFSETQ. In DNA, the CDR3 is TGCGCCAGCAGCTTGGTCTCCCCTAGCGGGAGCTCCGAGCAGTACTTC. Translating it yields CASSLVSPSGSSEQYF.

The sample holds a few counts of this clonotype. The rearrangement links TRBV7-2 to TRBJ2-7, with D hard to call. Between the trimmed V and J ends, which lost 3 bases and 3 bases, there was a span of 9 bases. The CDR3 loop spans 13 amino acids. Germline loops: CDR1 SGHTA, CDR2 FQGNSA. This chain's CDR3 is CASSFGRVYEQYF. The CDR3 DNA sequence: TGTGCCAGCAGCTTCGGACGGGTCTACGAGCAGTACTTC. Variable domain in full (rest from reference TRBV7-2 and TRBJ2-7): GAGVSQSPSNKVTEKGKDVELRCDPISGHTALYWYRQSLGQGLEFLIYFQGNSAPDKSGLPSDRFSAERTGGSVSTLTIQRTQQEDSAVYLCASSFGRVYEQYFGPGTRLTVT.

This clonotype has more than one count but fewer than ten. The J gene is TRBJ2-7, the V gene TRBV12-3 or TRBV12-4, with 10 bases lining up with TRBD2. The CDR3 is 15 amino acids. V gave up 6 bases and J gave up 2 bases; unmatched junction bases: 7. The CDR3 is CASSRGLAAAYEQYF. As DNA, the CDR3 is TGTGCCAGCAGCCGCGGACTAGCGGCAGCCTACGAGCAGTACTTC.

The gene calls are TRBV18 and TRBJ2-7, with D perhaps assigned TRBD1 or TRBD2 (5 bases each). The CDR3 has 15 amino acids. V gave up 6 bases and J gave up 0 bases, with 15 bases separating them. CDR1 and CDR2 from the germline V gene are KGHSH and LQKENI. Here the CDR3 reads CASSLGTVDSYEQYF. CDR3 bases: TGTGCCAGCTCGCTCGGGACGGTGGACTCCTACGAGCAGTACTTC.

This clonotype has a handful of counts. The V gene is TRBV29-1, the J gene TRBJ2-7, with 9 bases lining up with TRBD1. V gave up 6 bases and J gave up 5 bases; unmatched junction bases: 11. CDR1 SQVTM and CDR2 ANQGSEA come from the germline V gene. This CDR3 is built from 14 residues. The CDR3 protein is CSVLWDRVRNEQYF. CDR3 nucleotide sequence: TGCAGCGTCCTATGGGACAGGGTAAGGAACGAGCAGTACTTC.

V is TRBV19 and J is TRBJ2-3; D gene unclear. In germline, CDR1 is LNHDA, CDR2 SQIVND (reference sequence). The V end was cut by 4 bases, the J end by 0 bases, with 8 bases between. This CDR3 comprises 14 residues. CDR3 sequence: CASSTMGSTDTQYF. CDR3 nucleotide sequence: TGTGCCAGTAGTACCATGGGAAGCACAGATACGCAGTATTTT.

The genes are TRBV12-3 or TRBV12-4 and TRBJ2-5; 10 bases are a match to TRBD2. The CDR3 loop spans 15 amino acids. Unmatched junction bases numbered 9, after V lost 4 bases and J lost 7 bases. The CDR3, as DNA: TGTGCCAGCAGTTCCGGGACTAGCGATTTTGGGACCCAGTACTTC. Its protein is CASSSGTSDFGTQYF.

The chain combines TRBV10-3 with TRBJ2-1, with a tentative D call TRBD1 (6 bases). The germline V gene encodes CDR1 ENHRY and CDR2 SYGVKD. V lost 3 bases to trimming and J lost 5 bases, with 14 bases between them. This CDR3 has 15 amino acids. The CDR3 is CAISEPGTSDNEQFF. In DNA, the CDR3 is TGTGCCATCAGTGAACCCGGGACAAGTGACAATGAGCAGTTCTTC.

This clonotype came up many times. V gene TRBV25-1 combines with J gene TRBJ2-2; TRBD2 agrees at 14 bases. Unmatched junction bases numbered 7, after V lost 1 base and J lost 9 bases. Germline assignment: CDR1 MGHDK and CDR2 SYGVNS. There are 17 residues in the CDR3. CDR3 coding DNA: TGTGCCAGCAGTGAATTAGACGGGACTAGCGGGAGCTGGGAGCTGTTTTTT. This encodes CASSELDGTSGSWELFF.

This clonotype was found many times. This sequence joins TRBV7-6 and TRBJ1-1; D ambiguous. Germline V gene sequence: CDR1 SGHVS, CDR2 FNYEAQ. The V and J ends lost 1 base and 6 bases respectively, with 12 bases between them. There are 14 residues in the CDR3. This CDR3 is CASSLDLGFSEAFF. In DNA, the CDR3 is TGTGCCAGCAGCTTAGATTTGGGGTTCTCTGAAGCTTTCTTT.

A few counts support this clonotype. The gene calls are TRBV24-1 and TRBJ2-5, with D possibly called TRBD1 or TRBD2 (5 bases each). Germline CDR1 reads KGHDR; CDR2 reads SFDVKD. The V gene lost 2 bases and the J gene lost 2 bases, with 11 bases spanning the gap. CDR3 length: 15 amino acids. As DNA, the CDR3 is TGTGCCACCAGTGATTCGTGGGGGATACAAGAGACCCAGTACTTC. This gives the protein CATSDSWGIQETQYF.

This clonotype was picked up a small number of times. One end of the junction fails to match germline, which may point to a read error. The genes are TRBV11-1 and TRBJ2-1; the D is unclear. Looked up from germline, CDR1 is SGHAT and CDR2 is FQDESV (reference sequence). The CDR3 totals 11 residues. The CDR3 reads CASTSYDEQFF. As DNA, the CDR3 is TGTGCCAGCACCTCCTACGATGAGCAGTTCTTC.

This clonotype has a handful of counts. This chain uses TRBV7-4 with TRBJ1-1, with TRBD1 identical over 7 bases. The CDR3 has 14 residues. Germline trimming cut 5 bases from V and 6 bases from J; bases unmatched to any gene: 9. Germline V gene lookup returns CDR1 SGHVT and CDR2 SQSDAQ. The CDR3 nucleotides read TGTGCCAGCAGCGTAGTAATGGGGACAGCTGAAGCTTTCTTT. Amino acid sequence: CASSVVMGTAEAFF.

The chain uses TRBV6-1 and TRBJ2-2, with 9 bases identical to TRBD2. The CDR3 has 18 amino acids. The J segment lost 0 bases and the V segment lost 8 bases, leaving 13 bases of the junction unmatched. From germline, CDR1 is MNHNS and CDR2 SASEGT. The CDR3 sequence: CASGATPGLAANTGELFF. The DNA for the CDR3 is TGTGCCAGCGGGGCTACCCCGGGACTAGCCGCGAACACCGGGGAGCTGTTTTTT.

The chain uses TRBV27 and TRBJ2-2; D is perhaps TRBD2 (5 bases). The CDR3 totals 16 residues. Germline CDR1 MNHEY, CDR2 SMNVEV (reference sequence). The V end was cut by 0 bases, the J end by 3 bases, with 11 bases between. The CDR3 region has the DNA TGTGCCAGCAGTTTATCTCCGGCGGGTTACACCGGGGAGCTGTTTTTT. This codes for CASSLSPAGYTGELFF.

This clonotype was observed at least ten times. The chain couples TRBV29-1 to TRBJ2-1; TRBD1 matches 8 bases. The CDR3 consists of 15 residues. Trimming removed 0 bases from V and 0 bases from J; junction bases left unmatched: 1. Germline V CDR1 and CDR2: SQVTM, ANQGSEA. The CDR3 protein is CSVEEQGVSYNEQFF. CDR3 nucleotide sequence: TGCAGCGTTGAAGAACAGGGGGTCTCCTACAATGAGCAGTTCTTC.

V gene TRBV20-1 combines with J gene TRBJ2-5; 11 bases line up with TRBD2. From germline, CDR1 is DFQATT and CDR2 SNEGSKA (reference sequence). J was trimmed by 2 bases and V by 3 bases; bases with no gene match: 5. The CDR3 has 15 amino acids. The CDR3 DNA is TGCAGTGCTAGTGTAGCGGGAGGGCCTCAAGAGACCCAGTACTTC. This translates into CSASVAGGPQETQYF.

The sample holds a few counts of this clonotype. The chain joins TRBV5-1 to TRBJ2-1, with D perhaps TRBD2 (5 bases). The CDR3 has 15 amino acids. V lost 2 bases and J 5 bases, leaving 14 bases between the germline ends. From germline, CDR1 is SGHRS and CDR2 YFSETQ. The CDR3 reads CASSLIKAGNNEQFF. The CDR3 DNA reads as TGCGCCAGCAGCTTAATAAAGGCGGGTAACAATGAGCAGTTCTTC.

This chain links TRBV4-3 with TRBJ2-1; 8 nucleotides match TRBD2. Unmatched junction bases numbered 10, after V lost 0 bases and J lost 12 bases. The CDR3 totals 15 residues. Germline V gene lookup returns CDR1 LGHNA and CDR2 YSLEER. In DNA form, the CDR3 reads TGCGCCAGCAGCCAAGACCCCGGGAGGGCCTTAAGGCAGTTCTTC. Its protein product is CASSQDPGRALRQFF.

This clonotype has a handful of counts. The genes are TRBV3-1 and TRBJ2-7; D ambiguous. The CDR3 totals 14 residues. The V end lost 4 bases, the J end lost 3 bases, and 13 bases lay between the germline ends. Germline V CDR1 and CDR2: LGHDT, YNNKEL (reference sequence). CDR3 bases: TGTGCCAGCAGCCCAACATCCGTTGTCTACGAGCAGTACTTC. Its protein is CASSPTSVVYEQYF.

The chain has TRBV6-5 and TRBJ2-1; no clear D. Germline V gene lookup returns CDR1 MNHEY and CDR2 SVGAGI. The CDR3 runs 11 residues. V was trimmed by 6 bases and J by 10 bases, leaving 10 bases between them. The CDR3 here is CASSRNWEQFF. The CDR3 DNA is TGTGCCAGCAGCCGGAACTGGGAGCAGTTCTTC.

This clonotype showed up many times. V gene TRBV20-1 combines with J gene TRBJ2-2, with D perhaps TRBD1 (6 bases). The V gene lost 5 bases and the J gene lost 0 bases, with 10 bases spanning the gap. CDR3 length: 14 residues. Germline CDR1 is DFQATT and CDR2 is SNEGSKA (reference sequence). CDR3 protein: CSALGTTNTGELFF. The CDR3 DNA reads as TGCAGTGCTCTAGGGACAACGAACACCGGGGAGCTGTTTTTT.

The J gene is TRBJ1-1, the V gene TRBV28; D uncertain. V lost 3 bases and J lost 1, with 12 bases in between. The V gene's germline CDR1 is MDHEN and CDR2 SYDVKM. This CDR3 spans 15 amino acids. As DNA, the CDR3 is TGTGCCAGCAGTTTCATCCGGGTGTCGAACACTGAAGCTTTCTTT. This gives the protein CASSFIRVSNTEAFF.

This clonotype was found a few times. The gene calls are TRBV6-4 and TRBJ2-1, with TRBD2 matching 11 bases. Germline V gene data show CDR1 as MRHNA and CDR2 as SNTAGT. J lost 7 bases, V lost 0 bases, and 5 bases had no gene match. This CDR3 comprises 16 residues. Here the CDR3 reads CASSDSGIAGGNEQFF. The CDR3 nucleotides are TGTGCCAGCAGTGACTCGGGGATAGCGGGAGGGAATGAGCAGTTCTTC.

This clonotype was seen at least ten times. This chain connects TRBV30 to TRBJ2-3; D is unclear. Germline values: CDR1 GTSNPN, CDR2 SVGIG (reference sequence). Between the trimmed V and J ends, which lost 3 bases and 4 bases, there was a span of 17 bases. The CDR3 sequence is 15 residues long. The CDR3 DNA sequence: TGTGCCTGGAGCGTGGGATTGGTTGGTCCAGATACGCAGTATTTT. This translates into CAWSVGLVGPDTQYF. The full variable domain, rest sourced from reference TRBV30 and TRBJ2-3, is SQTIHQWPATLVQPVGSPLSLECTVEGTSNPNLYWYRQAAGRGLQLLFYSVGIGQISSEVPQNLSASRPQDRQFILSSKKLLLSDSGFYLCAWSVGLVGPDTQYFGPGTRLTVL.

This clonotype was observed at least ten times. CDR3 sequence: CASSFLPIGGNEQFF. The CDR3 region has the DNA TGTGCCAGCAGCTTTCTTCCTATCGGGGGCAATGAGCAGTTCTTC. This chain connects TRBV7-6 to TRBJ2-1; D is possibly TRBD2 (6 bases). The CDR3 consists of 15 residues. Germline-derived CDR1 and CDR2 are SGHVS and FNYEAQ. Trimming shortened V by 3 bases and J by 6 bases, and 15 bases separated the two germline ends. Complete variable domain (other parts from reference TRBV7-6 and TRBJ2-1): GAGVSQSPRYKVTKRGQDVALRCDPISGHVSLYWYRQALGQGPEFLTYFNYEAQQDKSGLPNDRFSAERPEGSISTLTIQRTEQRDSAMYRCASSFLPIGGNEQFFGPGTRLTVL.

This clonotype was counted many times. The chain uses TRBV6-1 and TRBJ1-6; D remains ambiguous. The germline V gene has CDR1 MNHNS and CDR2 SASEGT. The CDR3 contains 16 residues. V was clipped by 1 base and J by 8 bases, with 15 bases between them. In DNA form, the CDR3 reads TGTGCCAGCAGTGAAGGGAATGTGCAGGCTTATTCACCCCTCCACTTT. Its translation: CASSEGNVQAYSPLHF.

The sample holds many counts of this clonotype. The genes are TRBV20-1 and TRBJ2-7; D could derive from TRBD1 or TRBD2 (5 bases each). CDR3 length: 14 residues. Trimming removed 3 bases at V and 2 bases at J, with 14 bases between. CDR1 and CDR2 from the germline V gene are DFQATT and SNEGSKA (reference sequence). DNA of the CDR3: TGCAGTGCTAGCCTCCGGGACGGTCCCTACGAGCAGTACTTC. Translated: CSASLRDGPYEQYF.